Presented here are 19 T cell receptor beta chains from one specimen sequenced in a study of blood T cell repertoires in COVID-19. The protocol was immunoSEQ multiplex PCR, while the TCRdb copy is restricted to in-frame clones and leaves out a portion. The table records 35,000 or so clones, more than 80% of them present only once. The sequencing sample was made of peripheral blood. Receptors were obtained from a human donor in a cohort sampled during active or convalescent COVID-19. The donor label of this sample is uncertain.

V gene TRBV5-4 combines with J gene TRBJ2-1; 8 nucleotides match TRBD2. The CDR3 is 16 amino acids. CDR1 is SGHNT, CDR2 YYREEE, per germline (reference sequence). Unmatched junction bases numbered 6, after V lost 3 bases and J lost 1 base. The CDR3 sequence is CASSSLAGRSYNEQFF. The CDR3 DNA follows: TGTGCCAGCAGCTCCTTAGCGGGAAGGTCCTACAATGAGCAGTTCTTC. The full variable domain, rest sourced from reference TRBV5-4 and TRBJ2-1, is ETGVTQSPTHLIKTRGQQVTLRCSSQSGHNTVSWYQQALGQGPQFIFQYYREEENGRGNFPPRFSGLQFPNYSSELNVNALELDDSALYLCASSSLAGRSYNEQFFGPGTRLTVL.

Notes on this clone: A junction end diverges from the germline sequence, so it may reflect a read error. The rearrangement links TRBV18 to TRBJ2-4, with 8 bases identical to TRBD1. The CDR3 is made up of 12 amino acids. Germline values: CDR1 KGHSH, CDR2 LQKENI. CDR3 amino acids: CASSPIQGEVNF. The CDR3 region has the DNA TGTGCCAGCTCACCGATACAGGGGGAGGTTAACTTC.

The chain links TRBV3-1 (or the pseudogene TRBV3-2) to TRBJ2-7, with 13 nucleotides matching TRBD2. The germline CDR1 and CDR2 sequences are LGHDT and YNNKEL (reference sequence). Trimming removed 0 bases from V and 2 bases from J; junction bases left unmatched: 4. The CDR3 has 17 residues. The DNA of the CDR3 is TGTGCCAGCAGCCAAGAGACTAGCGGGAGGCCTGCCTACGAGCAGTACTTC. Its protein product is CASSQETSGRPAYEQYF.

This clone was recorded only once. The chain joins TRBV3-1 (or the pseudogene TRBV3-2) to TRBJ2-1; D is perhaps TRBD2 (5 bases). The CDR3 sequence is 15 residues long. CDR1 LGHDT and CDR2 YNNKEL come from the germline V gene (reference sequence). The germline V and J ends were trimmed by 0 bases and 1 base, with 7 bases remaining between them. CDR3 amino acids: CASSQETGSYNEQFF. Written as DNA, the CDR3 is TGTGCCAGCAGCCAAGAAACGGGGTCCTACAATGAGCAGTTCTTC.

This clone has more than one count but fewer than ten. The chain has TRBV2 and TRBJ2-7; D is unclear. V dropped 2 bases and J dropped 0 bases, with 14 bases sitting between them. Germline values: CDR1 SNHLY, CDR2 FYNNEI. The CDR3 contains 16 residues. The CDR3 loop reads CASSEMSYSLSYEQYF. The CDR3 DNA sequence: TGTGCCAGCAGTGAAATGTCGTACAGCCTCTCCTACGAGCAGTACTTC.

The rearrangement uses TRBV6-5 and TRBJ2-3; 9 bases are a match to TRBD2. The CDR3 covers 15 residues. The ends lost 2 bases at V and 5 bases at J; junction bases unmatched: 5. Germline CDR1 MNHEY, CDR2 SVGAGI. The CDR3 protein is CASSYGGRGGDTQYF. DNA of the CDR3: TGTGCCAGCAGTTACGGCGGGAGGGGTGGAGATACGCAGTATTTT.

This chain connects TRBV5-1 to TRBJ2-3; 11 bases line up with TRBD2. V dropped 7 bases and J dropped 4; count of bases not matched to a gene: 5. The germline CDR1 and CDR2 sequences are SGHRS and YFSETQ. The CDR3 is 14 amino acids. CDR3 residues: CASGRGLAADTQYF. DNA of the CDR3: TGCGCCAGCGGTCGGGGACTAGCGGCAGATACGCAGTATTTT.

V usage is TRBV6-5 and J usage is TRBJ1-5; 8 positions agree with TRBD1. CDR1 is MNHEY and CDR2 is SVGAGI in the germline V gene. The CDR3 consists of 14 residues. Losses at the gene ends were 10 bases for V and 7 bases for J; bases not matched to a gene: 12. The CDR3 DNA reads TGTGCCACCTGGACAGGGATTGTCAACCAGCCCCAGCATTTT. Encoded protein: CATWTGIVNQPQHF.

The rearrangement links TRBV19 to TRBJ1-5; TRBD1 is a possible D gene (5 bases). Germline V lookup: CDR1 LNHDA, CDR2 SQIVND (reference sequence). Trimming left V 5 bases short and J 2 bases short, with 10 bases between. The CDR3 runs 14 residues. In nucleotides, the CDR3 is TGTGCCAGTAGTGTGACAGTTGGCAATCAGCCCCAGCATTTT. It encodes CASSVTVGNQPQHF.

CDR3 amino acids: CASSSDRYTEAFF. The CDR3 nucleotides read TGTGCCAGCAGTTCTGACAGATACACTGAAGCTTTCTTT. The J gene is TRBJ1-1, the V gene TRBV7-9, with D possibly being TRBD1 (5 bases). Trimming shortened V by 6 bases and J by 3 bases, and 11 bases separated the two germline ends. There are 13 residues in the CDR3. Germline V gives CDR1 SEHNR, CDR2 FQNEAQ (reference sequence).

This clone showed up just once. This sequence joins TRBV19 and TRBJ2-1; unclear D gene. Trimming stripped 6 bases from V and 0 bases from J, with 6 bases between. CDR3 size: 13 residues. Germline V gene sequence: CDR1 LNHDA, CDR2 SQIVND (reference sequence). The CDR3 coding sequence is TGTGCCAGTAGCAGGAACTCCTACAATGAGCAGTTCTTC. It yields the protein CASSRNSYNEQFF.

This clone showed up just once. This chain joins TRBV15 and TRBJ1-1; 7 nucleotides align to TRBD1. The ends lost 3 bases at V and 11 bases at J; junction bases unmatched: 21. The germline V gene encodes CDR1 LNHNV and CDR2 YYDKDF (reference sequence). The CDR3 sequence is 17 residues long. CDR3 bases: TGTGCCACCAGCAGGGGGGAGAGGACAGGACCCGAAGATAGGGCTTTCTTT. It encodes CATSRGERTGPEDRAFF. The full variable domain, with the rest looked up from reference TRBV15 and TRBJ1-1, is DAMVIQNPRYQVTQFGKPVTLSCSQTLNHNVMYWYQQKSSQAPKLLFHYYDKDFNNEADTPDNFQSRRPNTSFCFLDIRSPGLGDTAMYLCATSRGERTGPEDRAFFGQGTRLTVV.

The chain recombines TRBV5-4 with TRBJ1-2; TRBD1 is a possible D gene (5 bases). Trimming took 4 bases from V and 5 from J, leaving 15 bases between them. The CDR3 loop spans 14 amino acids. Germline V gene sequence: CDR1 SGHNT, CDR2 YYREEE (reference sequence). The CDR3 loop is CASSPAGGAYGYTF. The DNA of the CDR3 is TGTGCCAGCAGCCCCGCGGGGGGTGCTTATGGCTACACCTTC.

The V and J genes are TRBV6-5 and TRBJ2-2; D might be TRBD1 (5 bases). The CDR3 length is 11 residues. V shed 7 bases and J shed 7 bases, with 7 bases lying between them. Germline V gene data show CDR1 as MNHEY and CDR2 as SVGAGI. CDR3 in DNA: TGTGCCAGCAAAGGGGTCGGGGAGCTGTTTTTT. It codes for CASKGVGELFF.

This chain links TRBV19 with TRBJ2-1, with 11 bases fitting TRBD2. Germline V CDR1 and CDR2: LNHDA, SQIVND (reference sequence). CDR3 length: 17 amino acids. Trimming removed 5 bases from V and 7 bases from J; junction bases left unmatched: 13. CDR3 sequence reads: CASSPDLIAGGLNEQFF. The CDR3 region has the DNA TGTGCCAGTAGTCCAGACCTTATAGCGGGAGGGCTAAATGAGCAGTTCTTC.

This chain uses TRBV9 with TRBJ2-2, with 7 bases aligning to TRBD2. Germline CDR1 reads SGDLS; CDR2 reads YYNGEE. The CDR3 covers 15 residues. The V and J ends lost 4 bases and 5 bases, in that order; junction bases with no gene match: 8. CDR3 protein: CASSPRLAKTGELFF. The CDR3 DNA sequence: TGTGCCAGCAGCCCACGACTAGCAAAAACCGGGGAGCTGTTTTTT. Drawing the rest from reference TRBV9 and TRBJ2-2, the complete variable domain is DSGVTQTPKHLITATGQRVTLRCSPRSGDLSVYWYQQSLDQGLQFLIQYYNGEERAKGNILERFSAQQFPDLHSELNLSSLELGDSALYFCASSPRLAKTGELFFGEGSRLTVL.

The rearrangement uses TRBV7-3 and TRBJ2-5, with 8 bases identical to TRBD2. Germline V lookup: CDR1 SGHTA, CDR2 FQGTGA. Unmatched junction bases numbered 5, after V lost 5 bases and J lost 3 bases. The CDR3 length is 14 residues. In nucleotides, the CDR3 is TGTGCCAGCAGCCAAAGCGGGAGCGAAGAGACCCAGTACTTC. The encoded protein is CASSQSGSEETQYF. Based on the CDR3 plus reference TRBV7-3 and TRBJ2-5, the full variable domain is GAGVSQTPSNKVTEKGKYVELRCDPISGHTALYWYRQSLGQGPEFLIYFQGTGAADDSGLPNDRFFAVRPEGSVSTLKIQRTERGDSAVYLCASSQSGSEETQYFGPGTRLLVL.

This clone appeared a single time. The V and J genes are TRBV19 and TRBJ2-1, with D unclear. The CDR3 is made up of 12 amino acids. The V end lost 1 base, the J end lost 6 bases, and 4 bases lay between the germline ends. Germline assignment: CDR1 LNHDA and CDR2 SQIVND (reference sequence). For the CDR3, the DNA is TGTGCCAGTAGTATAGTAGTCAATGAGCAGTTCTTC. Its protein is CASSIVVNEQFF.

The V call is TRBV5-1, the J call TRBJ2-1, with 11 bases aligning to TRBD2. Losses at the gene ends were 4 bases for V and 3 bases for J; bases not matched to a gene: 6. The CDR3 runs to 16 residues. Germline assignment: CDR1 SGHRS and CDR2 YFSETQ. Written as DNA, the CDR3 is TGCGCCAGCAGCCTTTCCGGGACTAGCGGCTACAATGAGCAGTTCTTC. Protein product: CASSLSGTSGYNEQFF. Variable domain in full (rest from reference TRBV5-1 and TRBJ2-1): KAGVTQTPRYLIKTRGQQVTLSCSPISGHRSVSWYQQTPGQGLQFLFEYFSETQRNKGNFPGRFSGRQFSNSRSEMNVSTLELGDSALYLCASSLSGTSGYNEQFFGPGTRLTVL.